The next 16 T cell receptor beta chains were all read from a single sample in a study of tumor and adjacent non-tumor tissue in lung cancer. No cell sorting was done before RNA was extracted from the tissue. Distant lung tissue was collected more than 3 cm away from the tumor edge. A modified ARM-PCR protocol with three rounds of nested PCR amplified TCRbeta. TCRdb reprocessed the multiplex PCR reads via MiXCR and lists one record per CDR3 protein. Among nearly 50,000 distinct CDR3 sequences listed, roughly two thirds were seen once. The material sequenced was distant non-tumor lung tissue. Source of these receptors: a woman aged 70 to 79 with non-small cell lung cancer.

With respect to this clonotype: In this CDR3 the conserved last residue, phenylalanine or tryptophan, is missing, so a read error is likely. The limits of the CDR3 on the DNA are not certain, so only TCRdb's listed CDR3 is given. The CDR3 loop reads CASSQDTETQYY. The chain joins TRBV4-1 to TRBJ2-5. The CDR3 region is 12 residues in length, termini included. Per germline, CDR1 MGHRA and CDR2 YSYEKL.

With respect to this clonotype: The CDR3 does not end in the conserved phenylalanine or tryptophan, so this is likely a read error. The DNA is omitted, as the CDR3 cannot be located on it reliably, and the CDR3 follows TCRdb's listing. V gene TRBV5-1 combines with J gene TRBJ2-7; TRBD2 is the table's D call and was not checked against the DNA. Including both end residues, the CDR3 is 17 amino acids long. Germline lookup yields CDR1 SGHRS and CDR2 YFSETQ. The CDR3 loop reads CASRRGLAGGDSYGQYL.

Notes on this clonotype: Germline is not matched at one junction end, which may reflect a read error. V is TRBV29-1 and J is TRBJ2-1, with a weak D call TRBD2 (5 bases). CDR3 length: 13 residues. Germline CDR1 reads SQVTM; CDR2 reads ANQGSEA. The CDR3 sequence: CSVDIPGTAEQSF. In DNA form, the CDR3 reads TGCAGTGTTGATATCCCGGGAACGGCTGAGCAGTCCTTC.

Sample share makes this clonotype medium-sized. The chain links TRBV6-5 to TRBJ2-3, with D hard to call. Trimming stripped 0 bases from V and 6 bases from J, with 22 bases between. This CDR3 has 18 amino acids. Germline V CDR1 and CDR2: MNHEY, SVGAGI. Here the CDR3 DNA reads TGTGCCAGCAGTTACTCGATATTCGGTGTAGAACCGAAGGATACGCAGTATTTT. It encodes CASSYSIFGVEPKDTQYF.

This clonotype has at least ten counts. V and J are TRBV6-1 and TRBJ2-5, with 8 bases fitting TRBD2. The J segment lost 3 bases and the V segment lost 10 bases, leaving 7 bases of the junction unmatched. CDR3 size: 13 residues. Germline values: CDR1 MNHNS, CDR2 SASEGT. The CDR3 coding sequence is TGTGCCACATCGGGGGGGCAGGAAGAGACCCAGTACTTC. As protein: CATSGGQEETQYF.

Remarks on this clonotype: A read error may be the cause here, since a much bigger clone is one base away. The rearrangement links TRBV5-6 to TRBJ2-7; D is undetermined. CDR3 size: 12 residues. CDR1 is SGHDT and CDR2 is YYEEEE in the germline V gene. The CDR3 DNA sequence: TGTGCCGGCAGCTTAAGGACCTACGAGCAGTACTTC. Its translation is CAGSLRTYEQYF.

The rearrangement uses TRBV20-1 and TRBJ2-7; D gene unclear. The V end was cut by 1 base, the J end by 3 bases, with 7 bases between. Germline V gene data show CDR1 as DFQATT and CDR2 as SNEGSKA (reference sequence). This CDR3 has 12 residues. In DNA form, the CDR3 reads TGCAGTGCTAGAGGCAACAGCTACGAGCAGTACTTC. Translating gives CSARGNSYEQYF.

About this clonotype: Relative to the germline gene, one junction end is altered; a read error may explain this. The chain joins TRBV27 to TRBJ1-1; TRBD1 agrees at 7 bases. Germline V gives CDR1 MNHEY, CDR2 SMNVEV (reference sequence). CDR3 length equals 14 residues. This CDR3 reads CGSSFGTANTEAFF. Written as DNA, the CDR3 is TGTGGCAGCAGTTTCGGGACAGCGAACACTGAAGCTTTCTTT.

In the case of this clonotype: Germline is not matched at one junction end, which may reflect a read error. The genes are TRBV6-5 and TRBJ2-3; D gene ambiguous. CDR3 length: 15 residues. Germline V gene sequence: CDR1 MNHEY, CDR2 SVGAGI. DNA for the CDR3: TGTGCCAGCAGATACTCGCTTATGAACACGGATACGCAGTATTTT. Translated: CASRYSLMNTDTQYF.

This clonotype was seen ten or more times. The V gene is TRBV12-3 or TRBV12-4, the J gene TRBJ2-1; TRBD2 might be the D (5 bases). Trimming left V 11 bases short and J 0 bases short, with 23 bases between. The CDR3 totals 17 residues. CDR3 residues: CAGTTEDSLYSYNEQFF. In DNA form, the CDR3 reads TGTGCCGGCACCACCGAGGACTCGCTATACTCCTACAATGAGCAGTTCTTC.

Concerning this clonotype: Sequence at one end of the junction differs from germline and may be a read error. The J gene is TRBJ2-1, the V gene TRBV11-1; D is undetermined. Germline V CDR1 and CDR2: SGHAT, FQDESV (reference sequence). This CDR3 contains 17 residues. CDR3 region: CASSFPPCEYPYNEHFF. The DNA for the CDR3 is TGTGCCAGCAGCTTTCCCCCGTGTGAGTACCCCTACAATGAGCACTTTTTC.

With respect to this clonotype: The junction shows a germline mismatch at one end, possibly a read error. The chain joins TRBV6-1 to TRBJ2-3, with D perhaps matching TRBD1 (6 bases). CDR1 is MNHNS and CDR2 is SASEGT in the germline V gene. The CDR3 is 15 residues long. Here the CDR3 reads CDSRDNRGRGDMQYF. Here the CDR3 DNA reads TGTGACAGCAGGGACAACCGGGGCAGGGGAGATATGCAGTACTTT.

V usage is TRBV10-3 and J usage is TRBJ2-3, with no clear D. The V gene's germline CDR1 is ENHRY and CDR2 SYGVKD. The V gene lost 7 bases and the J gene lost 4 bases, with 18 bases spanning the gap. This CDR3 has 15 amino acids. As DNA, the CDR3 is TGTGCCATCAACGTATCAGGTCCAAAAGCAGATACGCAGTATTTT. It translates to CAINVSGPKADTQYF.

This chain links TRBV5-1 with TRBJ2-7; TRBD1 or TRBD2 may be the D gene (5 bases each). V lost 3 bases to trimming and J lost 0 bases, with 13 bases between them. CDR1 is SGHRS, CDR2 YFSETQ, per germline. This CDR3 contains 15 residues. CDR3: CASSWGSGSSYEQYF. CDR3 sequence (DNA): TGCGCCAGCAGCTGGGGCAGCGGTAGCTCCTACGAGCAGTACTTC.

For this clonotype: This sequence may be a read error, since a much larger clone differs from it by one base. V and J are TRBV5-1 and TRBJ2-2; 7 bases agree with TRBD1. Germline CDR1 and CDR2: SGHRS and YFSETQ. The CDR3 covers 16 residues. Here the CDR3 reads CASSLRQGGNTRELFF. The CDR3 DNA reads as TGCGCCAGCAGCCTGAGACAGGGTGGCAACACCAGGGAGCTGTTTTTT.

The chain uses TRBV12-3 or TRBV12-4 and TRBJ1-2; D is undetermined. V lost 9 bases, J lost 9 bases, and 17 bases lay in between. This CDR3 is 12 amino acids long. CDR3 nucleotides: TGTGCCAGTATAAGGCAGGACTCTAGCTACACCTTC. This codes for CASIRQDSSYTF.